A single sample gave rise to the 29 T cell receptor beta chains below, sequenced in a study of tumor-infiltrating lymphocytes in primary liver carcinoma. From 450 to 600 ng total RNA, TCR beta cDNA was generated with a primer in the constant region. Generation of the TCR beta libraries relied on three nested multiplex PCR rounds using slightly modified ARM-PCR. Two initial PCR rounds of roughly 10 cycles each paired TRBV1-TRBV30 forward primers with a C-beta reverse primer. TCRdb reprocessed the multiplex PCR reads with MiXCR, giving one entry per CDR3 protein. The repertoire holds more than 100,000 distinct CDR3 sequences, with about two thirds as singletons. RNA and DNA were co-extracted from around 20-30 mg of unsorted bulk tissue. The specimen was tumor-adjacent normal liver tissue. The receptors were sampled from a woman aged 60-75 years with primary liver carcinoma and hepatitis B virus infection.

As to this clonotype: The CDR3 does not close with the conserved phenylalanine or tryptophan, likely indicating a read error. CDR3 sequence reads: CAGSQGGELFS. For the CDR3, the DNA is TGTGCCGGCAGTCAAGGGGGGGAGCTGTTTTCT. The chain combines TRBV2 with TRBJ2-2; D ambiguous. This CDR3 has 11 residues. Germline V gene sequence: CDR1 SNHLY, CDR2 FYNNEI.

On this clonotype: Because it lacks the conserved phenylalanine or tryptophan at the end, this CDR3 is likely a read error. The chain joins TRBV29-1 to TRBJ2-3, with D possibly being TRBD1 (5 bases). The CDR3 has 13 residues. Germline V gene lookup returns CDR1 SQVTM and CDR2 ANQGSEA. CDR3 in amino acids: CSVGADSTGTQYL. CDR3 coding DNA: TGCAGCGTTGGGGCCGACAGCACAGGTACGCAGTATTTG.

Details on this clonotype: In this CDR3 the conserved last residue, phenylalanine or tryptophan, is missing, so a read error is likely. No DNA is shown, since the ends of the CDR3 on it are uncertain; the CDR3 is the one TCRdb lists. V gene TRBV11-2 combines with J gene TRBJ2-6; the table's D call, TRBD1, has no DNA check behind it. The CDR3 is 15 amino acids in total, end residues counted. Germline assignment: CDR1 SGHAT and CDR2 FQNNGV. CDR3 sequence reads: CASSLGGTGANVLTL.

A note on this clonotype: The junction shows a germline mismatch at one end, possibly a read error. This chain uses TRBV11-2 with TRBJ1-3; TRBD1 agrees at 9 bases. The length of the CDR3 is 19 residues. From germline, CDR1 is SGHAT and CDR2 FQNNGV. CDR3 in amino acids: CTSISRPDRGAYPGNTIYF. CDR3 sequence (DNA): TGTACCAGCATCTCACGCCCGGACAGGGGAGCGTACCCTGGAAACACCATATATTTT.

With regard to this clonotype: A read error may account for a junction end that differs from germline. V usage is TRBV11-2 and J usage is TRBJ1-1; D not resolved. Germline lookup yields CDR1 SGHAT and CDR2 FQNNGV. This CDR3 comprises 15 residues. CDR3 in DNA: TGTGCCTGCAGCTTACGGGGTGGGATGAACACTGAAGCTTTCTTT. It codes for CACSLRGGMNTEAFF.

Regarding this clonotype: The conserved phenylalanine or tryptophan is not found at the CDR3 terminus, so this likely reflects a read error. The DNA is omitted, as the CDR3 cannot be located on it reliably, and the CDR3 follows TCRdb's listing. The chain is built from TRBV5-6 and TRBJ2-7. The CDR3 is 13 residues long, counting both termini. Per the germline V gene, CDR1 is SGHDT and CDR2 is YYEEEE. The CDR3 sequence: CASSSGDSYEQYL.

Comments on this clonotype: At one end the junction does not follow the germline gene, possibly because of a read error. V gene TRBV6-5 combines with J gene TRBJ2-7; 7 bases are a match to TRBD1. The germline gives CDR1 MNHEY, CDR2 SVGAGI. The CDR3 has 15 amino acids. This CDR3 reads CTSSPRQGGFYEQYF. CDR3 bases: TGTACCAGCAGCCCGCGACAAGGGGGCTTCTACGAGCAGTACTTC.

Note on this clonotype: One junction end disagrees with the germline gene, perhaps due to a read error. The chain carries TRBV11-3 and TRBJ2-6; TRBD1 or TRBD2 may be the D gene (5 bases each). This CDR3 region has 16 residues. CDR1 and CDR2 (germline): SGHNT, YENEEA. DNA of the CDR3: TGTGCCAGCAGCTCTGAAGGGGCGGGTGAGGCCAACGCCCTGACTTTC. Protein sequence: CASSSEGAGEANALTF.

This clonotype was recorded many times. This chain connects TRBV29-1 to TRBJ1-1; D remains unclear. CDR1 and CDR2 (germline): SQVTM, ANQGSEA. The CDR3 contains 10 residues. Trimming shortened V by 3 bases and J by 4 bases, and 3 bases separated the two germline ends. CDR3 protein: CSVEGTEAFF. CDR3 nucleotide sequence: TGCAGCGTTGAGGGCACTGAAGCTTTCTTT.

A single count supports this clonotype. At one of its ends the junction is not consistent with the germline gene, which may arise from a read error. This rearrangement joins TRBV28 to TRBJ2-4; D gene unclear. The V gene's germline CDR1 is MDHEN and CDR2 SYDVKM. The CDR3 runs 12 residues. CDR3 protein: CASISAKNIQYF. CDR3 DNA: TGTGCCAGCATCTCCGCCAAAAACATTCAGTACTTT.

This clonotype was observed once. This chain uses TRBV20-1 with TRBJ1-2; 8 nucleotides align to TRBD1. The CDR3 has 15 amino acids. Germline CDR1 DFQATT, CDR2 SNEGSKA (reference sequence). With 3 bases clipped from V and 7 bases from J, the junction kept 13 bases outside the gene matches. CDR3 region: CSASPGGYWGSGYTF. DNA for the CDR3: TGCAGTGCTAGTCCAGGGGGCTACTGGGGTTCTGGCTACACCTTC.

The chain recombines TRBV2 with TRBJ2-3; D remains unclear. V was pared by 11 bases and J by 6 bases, with 12 bases between. The germline V gene has CDR1 SNHLY and CDR2 FYNNEI. The CDR3 runs 11 residues. The CDR3 DNA reads TGTGCCTACGGTACCACTGATACGCAGTATTTT. This translates into CAYGTTDTQYF. Variable domain in full (rest from reference TRBV2 and TRBJ2-3): EPEVTQTPSHQVTQMGQEVILRCVPISNHLYFYWYRQILGQKVEFLVSFYNNEISEKSEIFDDQFSVERPDGSNFTLKIRSTKLEDSAMYFCAYGTTDTQYFGPGTRLTVL.

This clonotype was counted a few times. This rearrangement joins TRBV2 to TRBJ2-7; D is ambiguous. CDR1 is SNHLY, CDR2 FYNNEI, per germline. The CDR3 spans 13 residues. With 6 bases removed from V and 4 bases from J, the gap between germline ends came to 13 bases. The CDR3 region is CASRRSLSYEQYF. The CDR3 DNA sequence: TGTGCCAGCAGACGTAGTCTTTCTTACGAGCAGTACTTC.

Notes on this clonotype: The germline gene is not matched at one end of the junction; a read error may be the cause. The CDR3 here is CSSSSGVAGAYEQYF. CDR3 bases: TGTTCCAGCAGTTCCGGAGTAGCGGGGGCCTACGAGCAGTACTTC. This chain uses TRBV11-2 with TRBJ2-7; 9 nucleotides line up with TRBD2. The CDR3 is made up of 15 amino acids. Germline CDR1 SGHAT, CDR2 FQNNGV.

This clonotype is medium-sized (0.01 to 0.1%). CDR3 in amino acids: CASSQVWDRGFTDTQYF. As DNA, the CDR3 is TGCGCCAGCAGCCAAGTTTGGGACAGGGGATTCACAGATACGCAGTATTTT. This chain links TRBV4-1 with TRBJ2-3; 10 bases are a match to TRBD1. Germline CDR1 is MGHRA and CDR2 is YSYEKL. This CDR3 has 17 residues. V shed 1 base and J 2 bases; nucleotides not matched to a gene: 6.

On this clonotype itself: Germline and junction disagree at one end, which may indicate a read error. This chain links TRBV7-8 with TRBJ2-7, with unresolved D. From germline, CDR1 is SGHVS and CDR2 FQNEAQ. The CDR3 has 13 residues. CDR3: CASSLAGYYEQYF. The CDR3 DNA is TGTGCCAGCAGCTTAGCAGGCTACTACGAGCAGTATTTC.

The chain uses TRBV5-6 and TRBJ2-1; 7 positions agree with TRBD1. The V gene end was trimmed by 2 bases and the J gene end by 3 bases; junction bases not matched to a gene: 5. This CDR3 has 15 amino acids. Germline lookup yields CDR1 SGHDT and CDR2 YYEEEE. The CDR3 nucleotides are TGTGCCAGCAGCTTCGGGAACAGGGGCTACAATGAGCAGTTCTTC. Amino acids: CASSFGNRGYNEQFF.

This chain joins TRBV7-9 and TRBJ2-4, with D unresolved. CDR1 and CDR2 (germline): SEHNR, FQNEAQ (reference sequence). With 3 bases removed from V and 8 bases from J, the gap between germline ends came to 11 bases. The CDR3 spans 13 residues. CDR3: CASSLVAEDIQYF. DNA for the CDR3: TGTGCCAGCAGCTTGGTGGCCGAAGACATTCAGTACTTC.

As concerns this clonotype: Compared with germline, one end of the junction differs, possibly owing to a read error. The gene calls are TRBV29-1 and TRBJ1-1; possibly TRBD1 for D (6 bases). Germline V gene sequence: CDR1 SQVTM, CDR2 ANQGSEA. The CDR3 runs 13 residues. CDR3 residues: CSAETGWNTEAFF. The CDR3 coding sequence is TGCAGCGCTGAAACAGGGTGGAACACTGAAGCTTTCTTT.

This clonotype appeared a single time. Compared with germline, one end of the junction differs, possibly owing to a read error. The chain has TRBV11-2 and TRBJ2-2; D perhaps matches TRBD2 (5 bases). This CDR3 has 13 residues. Germline values: CDR1 SGHAT, CDR2 FQNNGV. CDR3 in amino acids: CASSLDRSGELFF. CDR3 DNA sequence: TGTGCCAGCAGTTTAGATAGGTCTGGGGAGCTGTTTTTC.

Notes on this clonotype: The junction does not match germline at one end; this may be a read error. The chain uses TRBV5-1 and TRBJ1-1, with 7 bases lining up with TRBD1. The CDR3 contains 17 residues. Germline lookup yields CDR1 SGHRS and CDR2 YFSETQ. The CDR3 DNA is TGCGCCAACAGCTCCCCGGGACAGCGGATCGGGAATACTGAAGCTTTCTTT. Protein product: CANSSPGQRIGNTEAFF.

Comments on this clonotype: It may be a read error: a sequence one base away is much more abundant. The chain links TRBV14 to TRBJ1-1, with TRBD1 matching over 7 bases. CDR3 length equals 12 residues. The germline CDR1 and CDR2 sequences are SGHDN and FVKESK. The CDR3 nucleotides read TGTGCCAGCAGCTACACAGGGGTTGAAGCTTCCTTT. Encoded protein: CASSYTGVEASF.

This clonotype came up many times. This chain uses TRBV5-4 with TRBJ2-1; TRBD2 aligns across 10 bases. CDR3 length equals 15 residues. Losses at the gene ends were 5 bases for V and 4 bases for J; bases not matched to a gene: 6. Germline V gives CDR1 SGHNT, CDR2 YYREEE (reference sequence). The CDR3 DNA sequence: TGTGCCAGCAGTCCGGGACTAGCGAATTACAATGAGCAGTTCTTC. It is translated as CASSPGLANYNEQFF.

Comment on this clonotype: A read error may explain this, as a much larger clone is one base away. The chain employs TRBV5-1 and TRBJ2-1; no reliable D call. The CDR3 sequence is 14 residues long. Per the germline V gene, CDR1 is SGHRS and CDR2 is YFSETQ. CDR3 DNA sequence: TGCGCCAGCAGCTGGACCAGCTCCTACAGTGAGCAGTTCTTC. Its protein is CASSWTSSYSEQFF.

To note about this clonotype: Possible read error: a much larger clone is one base away. J is TRBJ1-2 and V is TRBV20-1; TRBD1 is a possible D gene (5 bases). The CDR3 is 16 amino acids. The V end lost 2 bases, the J end lost 3 bases, and 19 bases lay between the germline ends. From germline, CDR1 is DFQATT and CDR2 SNEGSKA (reference sequence). The CDR3 DNA reads TGCAGTGCTAGATCCCGACATAGTCCGGGGGACTATGGCTACACCTTC. Protein: CSARSRHSPGDYGYTF.

There are many counts of this clonotype. This sequence joins TRBV29-1 and TRBJ2-1, with D uncertain. CDR3 length: 9 amino acids. Trimming left V 5 bases short and J 8 bases short, with 4 bases between. CDR1 and CDR2 (germline): SQVTM, ANQGSEA. The CDR3 protein is CSVPDEQFF. The DNA for the CDR3 is TGCAGCGTTCCGGATGAGCAGTTCTTC.

Details on this clonotype: No conserved phenylalanine or tryptophan ends this CDR3, so it is likely a read error. The CDR3 loop reads CSARGLRGRGQETQYL. For the CDR3, the DNA is TGCAGCGCGAGGGGGCTAAGGGGTAGGGGGCAAGAGACCCAGTACCTC. This sequence joins TRBV29-1 and TRBJ2-5; 7 bases fit TRBD1. The CDR3 spans 16 residues. V lost 7 bases, J lost 2 bases, and 16 bases stayed unmatched. CDR1 is SQVTM, CDR2 ANQGSEA, per germline.

V usage is TRBV4-1 and J usage is TRBJ2-3; 8 bases agree with TRBD1. The CDR3 runs to 15 residues. The germline V gene encodes CDR1 MGHRA and CDR2 YSYEKL. V was clipped by 8 bases and J by 5 bases; unmatched bases: 12. CDR3 nucleotides: TGCGCCAGCTCAAAAGGGGGACAGGAAGTAGATACGCAGTATTTT. Protein product: CASSKGGQEVDTQYF.

Regarding this clonotype: One base away lies a much larger clone, so this may be a sequencing read error. This chain joins TRBV5-1 and TRBJ1-6; no firm D call. CDR3 size: 15 residues. Germline V CDR1 and CDR2: SGHRS, YFSETQ. The V gene lost 4 bases and the J gene lost 5 bases, with 13 bases spanning the gap. In DNA form, the CDR3 reads TGCGCCAGCAGCCCGCCCGGCAGACATAATTCACCCCTCCACTTT. Protein sequence: CASSPPGRHNSPLHF.